The present TCR beta chain was sequenced within a study of regulatory T cells in long-lasting Graves disease (TCRdb year 2021). Background for the entire study: Newly diagnosed Graves' disease patients had taken antithyroid drugs for less than 3 months. A total of around 35 samples underwent TCR sequencing, from 13 patients with persistent Graves' disease and some 20 patients with newly diagnosed Graves' disease. This study used TCR sequencing and RNA sequencing of peripheral blood to compare persistent Graves' disease patients against newly diagnosed Graves' disease patients. The study took place in China and was registered as a clinical trial. General findings and caveats noted by the study authors: The small sample size was acknowledged by the authors as a limitation that may reduce accuracy. Persistent patients shared more public clonotypes among themselves (approximately 2,500) than newly diagnosed patients did (approximately 900). Preferential use of TRBV28, TRBJ1-2 and TRBJ2-5 was observed in persistent disease, whereas TRBV20-1 and TRBJ2-1 were favored in newly diagnosed disease. Sequencing and analysis were restricted to the TCR beta chain. The study examined only peripheral blood because the primary lesion, thyroid tissue, could not be accessed. Persistent Graves' disease patients showed lower TCR Shannon entropy and fewer highly expanded clones than newly diagnosed patients, suggesting clonal expansion.

Per the publication, the time point label means: newly diagnosed GD, antithyroid drugs for less than 3 months. RNA was extracted from PBMCs in TRIzol for both TCR sequencing and RNA sequencing. Graves' disease was diagnosed according to American Thyroid Association guidelines. The patients came from an endocrinology department in Xi'an, China. Each patient gave about 10 milliliters of peripheral blood, collected in an EDTA anticoagulant tube. PBMCs were isolated by Ficoll Paque Plus density gradient separation without further T cell sorting. An Agilent 2100 Bioanalyzer and agarose gel were used to check RNA quality, and a NanoDrop 2000 was used to measure RNA concentration. Per the germline V gene, MGHRA is the CDR1 and YSYEKL is the CDR2. Trimming costs V 0 bases and J 5 bases, and their ends lie 14 bases apart. The CDR3 spans 15 residues, from the cysteine through the phenylalanine. The kept DNA is CDR3 alone, 45 bases in frame from the first base.

With respect to this clonotype: Its binding antigen is unknown. No per-base quality is available; no much larger clone lies one base away.

Library preparation employed multiplex PCR. The sequencer was an Illumina HiSeq 4000. iRepertoire HTBI primers and Arm-PCR amplification of CDR3 regions were used to construct TCR beta libraries. Gel purification was performed on PCR products prior to sequencing. Concerning the study's data processing: Across samples, around 58 TRBV and roughly 15 TRBJ segments were identified and used for gene usage analysis of CDR3 amino acid clonotypes. COPE and FqMerger were used to merge the filtered high-quality paired reads into contigs. BLAST was used to align contigs to IMGT TRBV, TRBD and TRBJ reference genes, and CDR3 was defined according to IMGT. Any clonotype with a frequency above 0.1% was classified as a highly expanded clone. Shannon entropy served as the measure of repertoire diversity, while the Gini coefficient captured V-J evenness. Clonotypes shared by more than one individual were considered public. TCRdb took the public reads, trimmed them with fastp at Q25, ran MiXCR for clone calling and kept in-frame beta chains. CDR3 protein sequences are deduplicated, and each keeps its most common genes and DNA. Clone size and V and J calls follow TCRdb, not the original study. The sample table lists around 450,000 distinct CDR3 sequences, about 15% of them with a count of one. Clones ranked in the top ten supply roughly 17% of the sample.

The same specimen was also included in a second study, on T cells in Graves' hyperthyroidism and ophthalmopathy. Reported in the second study: Graves' hyperthyroidism was defined as stable when no progression to ophthalmopathy occurred over 18 months of follow-up. Hyperthyroidism patients were newly diagnosed, had a disease duration of under 2 months, and were aged 18 to 65 years. Patients with uncontrolled infections, other autoimmune diseases, pregnancy or lactation were excluded. Diagnoses were established on the basis of clinical symptoms, serum thyroxine and TRAb, thyroid ultrasound, and orbital computed tomography. The TCR CDR3 was subjected to a first round of RT-PCR using the HTBI primer set and the Qiagen OneStep RT-PCR kit. Most expanded thyroid clonotypes (frequency above 0.001) were also detected in blood, a finding suggesting that blood repertoires may reflect thyroid immune responses. In cross-validation, a model built on a 13 V-J signature told ophthalmopathy apart from stable hyperthyroidism with 85% to 90% sensitivity and roughly 83% specificity, and in testing the same model reached 80%/75%. In validation, the model predicted progression to ophthalmopathy a median of about 6.8 months before onset, with 65% to 71% sensitivity and about 75% specificity. To identify TCR V-J signatures that set the groups apart, the researchers used a discovery cohort of roughly 100 patients, made up of 40 to 45 with Graves' ophthalmopathy and 55 to 65 with stable Graves' hyperthyroidism. Prospective prediction of ophthalmopathy was tested in an independent validation cohort of fewer than 20 hyperthyroidism patients and 17 patients who later progressed to ophthalmopathy. The roughly 100 discovery patients were randomly split 7:3 into training and test sets. In more than 5 Graves' hyperthyroidism patients, the study also compared T-cell repertoires from thyroid tissue with T-cell repertoires from blood. Following sampling, methimazole starting at 30 mg daily was given to hyperthyroidism patients, and high-dose intravenous methylprednisolone was given to ophthalmopathy patients. The libraries were constructed in a second round of multiplex PCR and then size-selected and purified. Sequencing of the libraries was done on an Illumina HiSeq2000 using paired-end 100 bp reads. Raw data were processed with SOAPnuke, discarding reads with adapters, uncalled bases, mean Phred below 15, or no exact constant-primer or identifier match. COPE v1.2.5 was used to merge the high-quality paired reads, and each unique nucleotide sequence was defined as a clonotype. MiTCR v1.1 was used to align the clonotypes against IMGT TRBV, TRBD and TRBJ reference segments. Analysis was restricted to V-J combinations with a frequency above 0.0001, which covered 99.2% of repertoires. The TCS score was defined as the ratio of F50 (clonal expansion) to E x V (chaos), calculated using BLOSUM62-based TCRdist between CDR3 peptides within each V-J. Welch's t-statistics and random forest reduced roughly 530 V-J features to 13, which were used in a naive Bayes classifier (R e1071). Sample size was not statistically predetermined, and investigators were not blinded to group allocation. The paper reports TCR Vbeta CDR3 sequencing of approximately 140 peripheral blood samples: approximately 43 ophthalmopathy, about 75 hyperthyroidism and around 17 progressor patients.

This receptor was identified in a woman in her twenties or thirties with Graves disease. Donor details come from another sample of the same person, matched by shared clones. This sample comprised peripheral blood mononuclear cells (PBMCs), obtained at new diagnosis, from a patient treated with antithyroid drugs. Recombination linked TRBV4-1 to TRBJ2-7; the D gene is perhaps TRBD1, from 6 matching bases. In nucleotides, the sequence is TGCGCCAGCAGCCAAGATCCCAGGGGTATCAACGAGCAGTACTTC. It specifies CASSQDPRGINEQYF.